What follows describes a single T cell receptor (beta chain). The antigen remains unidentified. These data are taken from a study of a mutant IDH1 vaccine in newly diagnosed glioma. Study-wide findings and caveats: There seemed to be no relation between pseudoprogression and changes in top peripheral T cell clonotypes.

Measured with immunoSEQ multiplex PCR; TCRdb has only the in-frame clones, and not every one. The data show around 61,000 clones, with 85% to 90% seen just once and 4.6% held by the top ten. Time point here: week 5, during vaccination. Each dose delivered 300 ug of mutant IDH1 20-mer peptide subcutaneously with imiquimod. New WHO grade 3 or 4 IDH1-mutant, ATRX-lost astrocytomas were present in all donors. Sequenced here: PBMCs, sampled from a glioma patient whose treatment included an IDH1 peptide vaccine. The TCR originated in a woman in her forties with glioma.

The DNA for the CDR3 is TGCGCCAGCAGCTTACAGGCAGACTCTGGAAACACCATATATTTT. This encodes CASSLQADSGNTIYF. The chain is built from TRBV5-1 and TRBJ1-3; TRBD1 is a possible D gene (5 bases). The CDR3 has 15 residues. With 2 bases removed from V and 0 bases from J, the gap between germline ends came to 9 bases. CDR1 is SGHRS and CDR2 is YFSETQ in the germline V gene.